Listed here are 24 T cell receptor beta chains from one sample, sequenced in a study of cytomegalovirus exposure and HLA in healthy donors. Vbeta (60) and Jbeta (13) primers were used in the PCR. The data were produced by immunoSEQ multiplex PCR, yet TCRdb's version contains in-frame clones alone and is incomplete. The table lists approximately 150,000 clones, approximately 71% of them singletons, with about 10% in the top ten. Sequenced material: PBMCs. Receptors were obtained from a man between 18 and 35 years old in good health and CMV-seropositive.

The CDR3: CASRSSGRGYEQYF. The DNA for the CDR3 is TGTGCCAGCAGGTCTAGCGGGAGGGGCTACGAGCAGTACTTC. The chain recombines TRBV2 with TRBJ2-7, with TRBD2 identical over 12 bases. Germline V gene sequence: CDR1 SNHLY, CDR2 FYNNEI. The trim removed 6 bases at V and 3 bases at J, leaving 3 bases unmatched. CDR3 size: 14 residues. Supplemented by reference TRBV2 and TRBJ2-7, the full variable domain reads EPEVTQTPSHQVTQMGQEVILRCVPISNHLYFYWYRQILGQKVEFLVSFYNNEISEKSEIFDDQFSVERPDGSNFTLKIRSTKLEDSAMYFCASRSSGRGYEQYFGPGTRLTVT.

The V and J genes are TRBV4-1 and TRBJ1-2; 8 bases fit TRBD1. Germline V gene data show CDR1 as MGHRA and CDR2 as YSYEKL. J was trimmed by 13 bases and V by 5 bases; bases with no gene match: 15. CDR3 length: 14 amino acids. CDR3 in DNA: TGCGCCAGCAGCTCACCCGGTAGACAGGGGCCCTTCACCTTC. This encodes CASSSPGRQGPFTF.

The gene calls are TRBV6-9 and TRBJ1-1; D perhaps matches TRBD1 (5 bases). The V gene's germline CDR1 is MNHGY and CDR2 SVAAGI. The CDR3 sequence is 14 residues long. V lost 2 bases, J lost 3 bases, and 10 bases lay in between. The CDR3 bases are TGTGCCAGCAGTTATCGCAGGGTCGACACTGAAGCTTTCTTT. Translating gives CASSYRRVDTEAFF.

The chain links TRBV5-1 to TRBJ2-3; no firm D call. The germline CDR1 and CDR2 sequences are SGHRS and YFSETQ. The CDR3 has 12 residues. The V gene lost 0 bases and the J gene lost 6 bases, with 5 bases spanning the gap. CDR3 DNA: TGCGCCAGCAGCTTGGCCCTCGATACGCAGTATTTT. Its protein is CASSLALDTQYF. The full variable domain, completed using reference TRBV5-1 and TRBJ2-3, is KAGVTQTPRYLIKTRGQQVTLSCSPISGHRSVSWYQQTPGQGLQFLFEYFSETQRNKGNFPGRFSGRQFSNSRSEMNVSTLELGDSALYLCASSLALDTQYFGPGTRLTVL.

The chain uses TRBV5-4 and TRBJ1-3; TRBD2 aligns across 10 bases. The end of the DNA is better explained by TRBJ2-2, so the J call may be wrong. The germline V gene encodes CDR1 SGHNT and CDR2 YYREEE (reference sequence). This CDR3 has 16 residues. CDR3 region: CASTLTGTSEHGELFF. CDR3 nucleotides: TGTGCCAGCACCCTCACCGGGACTAGCGAACACGGGGAGCTGTTTTTT.

This chain connects TRBV2 to TRBJ2-1; weak D call: TRBD2 (6 bases). The CDR3 totals 12 residues. V was shortened by 7 bases and J by 4 bases, with 8 bases between the two germline ends. Germline V gene lookup returns CDR1 SNHLY and CDR2 FYNNEI. The CDR3 protein is CASTDYYNEQFF. The DNA for the CDR3 is TGTGCCAGCACGGACTATTACAATGAGCAGTTCTTC.

In this sample, this clone turned up a few times. The chain has TRBV27 and TRBJ2-3, with D possibly matching TRBD2 (7 bases). Per germline, CDR1 MNHEY and CDR2 SMNVEV (reference sequence). The CDR3 runs 18 residues. With 10 bases removed from V and 0 bases from J, the gap between germline ends came to 26 bases. The CDR3 loop is CATMGRGVGLFSTDTQYF. Here the CDR3 DNA reads TGTGCCACCATGGGGAGGGGGGTCGGACTTTTTAGCACAGATACGCAGTATTTT.

A few counts support this clone. The V call is TRBV5-1, the J call TRBJ2-2, with 9 bases matching TRBD2. V was clipped by 0 bases and J by 4 bases; unmatched bases: 4. The germline gives CDR1 SGHRS, CDR2 YFSETQ. The CDR3 has 16 amino acids. This chain's CDR3 is CASSLGLAGPTGELFF. The CDR3 nucleotides are TGCGCCAGCAGCTTGGGGCTAGCGGGGCCCACCGGGGAGCTGTTTTTT.

J is TRBJ2-5 and V is TRBV5-4; perhaps TRBD2 as D (6 bases). The CDR3 covers 11 residues. The V end lost 7 bases, the J end lost 2 bases, and 6 bases lay between the germline ends. The V gene's germline CDR1 is SGHNT and CDR2 YYREEE (reference sequence). CDR3 sequence (DNA): TGTGCCAGCGGACTACAAGAGACCCAGTACTTC. The encoded protein is CASGLQETQYF.

The chain has TRBV28 and TRBJ2-1; 10 nucleotides agree with TRBD2. The CDR3 has 15 residues. J gave up 8 bases and V 1 base, and 5 bases lay outside the gene matches. Germline CDR1 reads MDHEN; CDR2 reads SYDVKM. Here the CDR3 reads CASSLSSGRADEQFF. The DNA for the CDR3 is TGTGCCAGCAGTTTATCCAGCGGGAGGGCCGATGAGCAGTTCTTC.

This clone was counted only a few times. This chain uses TRBV7-9 with TRBJ1-1, with 8 bases matching TRBD1. The length of the CDR3 is 15 residues. The trim removed 1 base at V and 3 bases at J, leaving 4 bases unmatched. Germline loops: CDR1 SEHNR, CDR2 FQNEAQ (reference sequence). CDR3 sequence reads: CASSLGAGGYTEAFF. The CDR3 bases are TGTGCCAGCAGCTTAGGTGCAGGGGGCTACACTGAAGCTTTCTTT. The variable domain in full, with the rest retrieved from reference TRBV7-9 and TRBJ1-1, is DTGVSQNPRHKITKRGQNVTFRCDPISEHNRLYWYRQTLGQGPEFLTYFQNEAQLEKSRLLSDRFSAERPKGSFSTLEIQRTEQGDSAMYLCASSLGAGGYTEAFFGQGTRLTVV.

The gene calls are TRBV27 and TRBJ1-1; 10 bases map to TRBD1. The length of the CDR3 is 15 residues. The germline V gene has CDR1 MNHEY and CDR2 SMNVEV (reference sequence). J lost 1 base, V lost 7 bases, and 6 bases had no gene match. CDR3 sequence: CASTPGQGPNTEAFF. CDR3 sequence (DNA): TGTGCCAGCACTCCGGGACAGGGGCCGAACACTGAAGCTTTCTTT.

The chain combines TRBV7-6 with TRBJ2-7; possible D gene TRBD2, 5 bases. V lost 4 bases to trimming and J lost 6 bases, with 10 bases between them. Germline V lookup: CDR1 SGHVS, CDR2 FNYEAQ. The CDR3 covers 12 residues. The CDR3 protein is CASSYPGSEQYF. DNA for the CDR3: TGTGCCAGCAGCTACCCGGGGAGCGAGCAGTACTTC.

The chain uses TRBV19 and TRBJ2-5; 10 bases agree with TRBD1. Germline-derived CDR1 and CDR2 are LNHDA and SQIVND (reference sequence). The CDR3 has 16 amino acids. J lost 5 bases, V lost 3 bases, and 9 bases had no gene match. The CDR3 region has the DNA TGTGCCAGTAGTATCGGGACAGGGGTAACAGGGGAGACCCAGTACTTC. Translated, it gives CASSIGTGVTGETQYF.

This chain uses TRBV18 with TRBJ1-5; 9 bases match TRBD1. This CDR3 spans 15 amino acids. The junction had 3 bases not matched to a gene; V was cut back by 5 bases and J by 1 base. CDR1 KGHSH and CDR2 LQKENI come from the germline V gene. For the CDR3, the DNA is TGTGCCAGCTCATCCGGACAGGGGAGCAATCAGCCCCAGCATTTT. Translated: CASSSGQGSNQPQHF.

This clone was seen a handful of times. The rearrangement uses TRBV6-6 and TRBJ2-7; TRBD1 matches 10 bases. The germline V gene has CDR1 MNHNY and CDR2 SVGAGI (reference sequence). Germline trimming cut 6 bases from V and 3 bases from J; bases unmatched to any gene: 5. The CDR3 is 14 amino acids. The CDR3 region has the DNA TGTGCCAGCAGGAACGACAGGGGGCTCTACGAGCAGTACTTC. Its protein product is CASRNDRGLYEQYF.

This clone was detected only a few times. The genes are TRBV7-2 and TRBJ2-7; TRBD1 might be the D (6 bases). Germline V gene data show CDR1 as SGHTA and CDR2 as FQGNSA. This CDR3 has 15 residues. V lost 3 bases to trimming and J lost 3 bases, with 15 bases between them. The CDR3 loop is CASSFPPGTNYEQYF. In DNA, the CDR3 is TGTGCCAGCAGCTTCCCCCCCGGGACAAACTACGAGCAGTACTTC.

This chain connects TRBV20-1 to TRBJ2-1; D gene uncertain. Trimming cost V 6 bases and J 4 bases, with 4 bases left between them. Germline-derived CDR1 and CDR2 are DFQATT and SNEGSKA (reference sequence). The CDR3 runs 10 residues. CDR3 DNA sequence: TGCAGTGCCAAATACAATGAGCAGTTCTTC. It is translated as CSAKYNEQFF.

The J gene is TRBJ1-2, the V gene TRBV6-5; 8 nucleotides match TRBD1. Per germline, CDR1 MNHEY and CDR2 SVGAGI. CDR3 length: 16 residues. The V and J ends lost 2 bases and 1 base, in that order; junction bases with no gene match: 6. The CDR3: CASSYVRGRNNYGYTF. DNA for the CDR3: TGTGCCAGCAGTTACGTCAGGGGGCGAAATAACTATGGCTACACCTTC.

This clone occurred once. The V gene is TRBV28, the J gene TRBJ1-4, with a possible D match to TRBD1 (6 bases). The CDR3 extends over 14 amino acids. V lost 5 bases, J lost 3 bases, and 10 bases lay in between. From germline, CDR1 is MDHEN and CDR2 SYDVKM. CDR3 protein: CASSPGTPNEKLFF. Written as DNA, the CDR3 is TGTGCCAGCAGTCCCGGGACACCTAATGAAAAACTGTTTTTT.

This clone has only a few counts. The chain recombines TRBV5-1 with TRBJ1-5; D unclear. Between the trimmed V and J ends, which lost 2 bases and 7 bases, there was a span of 19 bases. The germline gives CDR1 SGHRS, CDR2 YFSETQ. This CDR3 contains 16 residues. DNA for the CDR3: TGCGCCAGCAGCTTTGGAGGGTTGGCCGCGGGGCAGCCCCAGCATTTT. Translated, it gives CASSFGGLAAGQPQHF. Full variable domain (outside the CDR3, taken from reference TRBV5-1 and TRBJ1-5): KAGVTQTPRYLIKTRGQQVTLSCSPISGHRSVSWYQQTPGQGLQFLFEYFSETQRNKGNFPGRFSGRQFSNSRSEMNVSTLELGDSALYLCASSFGGLAAGQPQHFGDGTRLSIL.

This clone was detected only a few times. The genes are TRBV6-1 and TRBJ1-5; no reliable D call. The germline V gene encodes CDR1 MNHNS and CDR2 SASEGT. The CDR3 covers 14 residues. V gave up 3 bases and J gave up 1 base, with 7 bases separating them. This chain's CDR3 is CASSEFSSNQPQHF. CDR3 in DNA: TGTGCCAGCAGTGAGTTTTCGAGCAATCAGCCCCAGCATTTT.

This clone showed up just once. The CDR3 sequence: CASSFASDTDTQYF. The CDR3 DNA follows: TGTGCCAGCAGCTTCGCGTCCGACACAGATACGCAGTATTTT. This rearrangement joins TRBV11-3 to TRBJ2-3; D gene uncertain. The length of the CDR3 is 14 residues. CDR1 is SGHNT, CDR2 YENEEA, per germline. V was shortened by 3 bases and J by 2 bases, with 9 bases between the two germline ends.

This sequence joins TRBV6-1 and TRBJ1-1; D call uncertain. The CDR3 consists of 11 residues. The ends were cut back, 8 bases at V and 1 base at J, with 5 bases in the middle. The germline V gene encodes CDR1 MNHNS and CDR2 SASEGT. The CDR3 DNA sequence: TGTGCCAGCTGGCAGAACACTGAAGCTTTCTTT. Amino acids: CASWQNTEAFF.